These 20 T cell receptor beta chains originate from one sample sequenced in a study of T-cell memory formation after mild COVID-19. A single record per CDR3 protein comes from TCRdb applying MiXCR to the 5' RACE reads. The data contain some 200,000 distinct CDR3 sequences, over 20% of them singletons. Sequencing was done on a sample of PBMCs or a T cell subset sorted from them (not recorded which). All receptors come from an adult woman who had mild COVID-19 (a few samples of this study predate the infection). Cell type and time point are not known.

This chain uses TRBV7-6 with TRBJ1-6; tentatively, D is TRBD1 (5 bases). The germline V gene has CDR1 SGHVS and CDR2 FNYEAQ. This CDR3 is built from 14 residues. The V end was cut by 4 bases, the J end by 8 bases, with 12 bases between. This CDR3 is CASSSGGVYSPLHF. Written as DNA, the CDR3 is TGTGCCAGCAGCTCCGGAGGGGTCTATTCACCCCTCCACTTT.

The genes are TRBV12-3 or TRBV12-4 and TRBJ2-1, with D uncertain. The CDR3 has 14 amino acids. Trimming cost V 9 bases and J 2 bases, with 14 bases left between them. The CDR3 loop reads CASLLSRTYNEQFF. DNA for the CDR3: TGTGCCAGTCTCCTGTCCCGTACCTACAATGAGCAGTTCTTC.

V is TRBV6-6 and J is TRBJ2-2; D gene ambiguous. The CDR3 covers 13 residues. The germline V gene encodes CDR1 MNHNY and CDR2 SVGAGI (reference sequence). Deletions cut 0 bases from V and 8 bases from J, with 7 bases between. The CDR3, as DNA: TGTGCCAGCAGTTACTCGACGGCAGGGGAGCTGTTTTTT. Translation gives CASSYSTAGELFF.

The table lists this clonotype with a few counts. The rearrangement links TRBV12-3 or TRBV12-4 to TRBJ2-7; TRBD2 agrees at 13 bases. This CDR3 comprises 14 residues. Germline trimming cut 5 bases from V and 2 bases from J; bases unmatched to any gene: 0. CDR3 in amino acids: CASSTSGRAYEQYF. CDR3 nucleotide sequence: TGTGCCAGCAGTACTAGCGGGAGGGCCTACGAGCAGTACTTC.

This clonotype occurred once. The chain is built from TRBV5-4 and TRBJ2-7; perhaps D is TRBD1 or TRBD2 (5 bases each). The CDR3 loop spans 15 amino acids. Germline V gene sequence: CDR1 SGHNT, CDR2 YYREEE (reference sequence). V was clipped by 4 bases and J by 1 base, with 15 bases between them. The CDR3 DNA reads as TGTGCCAGCAGCCCCACCGGGACGGCATCCTACGAGCAGTACTTC. Protein: CASSPTGTASYEQYF.

The rearrangement links TRBV7-9 to TRBJ2-1; D is possibly TRBD2 (5 bases). The V end lost 4 bases, the J end lost 3 bases, and 10 bases lay between the germline ends. Germline-derived CDR1 and CDR2 are SEHNR and FQNEAQ (reference sequence). The CDR3 covers 14 residues. This CDR3 is CASSSRGGYNEQFF. The CDR3 coding sequence is TGTGCCAGCAGCTCCAGAGGAGGCTACAATGAGCAGTTCTTC. The full variable domain, its missing parts supplied by reference TRBV7-9 and TRBJ2-1, is DTGVSQNPRHKITKRGQNVTFRCDPISEHNRLYWYRQTLGQGPEFLTYFQNEAQLEKSRLLSDRFSAERPKGSFSTLEIQRTEQGDSAMYLCASSSRGGYNEQFFGPGTRLTVL.

This clonotype was seen a few times. The rearrangement joins TRBV6-5 to TRBJ2-7, with 7 nucleotides matching TRBD1. The ends lost 3 bases at V and 2 bases at J; junction bases unmatched: 7. The length of the CDR3 is 15 residues. Germline V gene sequence: CDR1 MNHEY, CDR2 SVGAGI. The DNA for the CDR3 is TGTGCCAGCAGTTATCTTTCCAGGGGGACCTACGAGCAGTACTTC. Amino acids: CASSYLSRGTYEQYF.

This clonotype was counted between two and nine times. V gene TRBV7-6 combines with J gene TRBJ2-7; tentatively, D is TRBD1 (6 bases). CDR1 SGHVS and CDR2 FNYEAQ come from the germline V gene. There are 15 residues in the CDR3. The ends were cut back, 2 bases at V and 1 base at J, with 12 bases in the middle. CDR3 DNA sequence: TGTGCCAGCAGCTTAAGGCCAGGGGCTTCCTACGAGCAGTACTTC. Translation gives CASSLRPGASYEQYF.

This clonotype was counted a few times. This chain links TRBV7-9 with TRBJ2-3; no reliable D call. The CDR3 totals 13 residues. Germline CDR1 is SEHNR and CDR2 is FQNEAQ (reference sequence). Trimming cost V 4 bases and J 4 bases, with 9 bases left between them. The DNA for the CDR3 is TGTGCCAGCAGCTCCTATGACGCAGATACGCAGTATTTT. This sequence encodes CASSSYDADTQYF.

The gene calls are TRBV6-4 and TRBJ2-3; 9 bases line up with TRBD1. V trimming: 6 bases; J trimming: 4 bases; junction bases outside the gene matches: 5. Germline CDR1 MRHNA, CDR2 SNTAGT. The length of the CDR3 is 14 residues. CDR3 amino acids: CASSGTGFPDTQYF. In DNA form, the CDR3 reads TGTGCCAGCAGCGGGACAGGGTTCCCAGATACGCAGTATTTT.

The chain uses TRBV28 and TRBJ2-1; tentative D call: TRBD2 (5 bases). V was shortened by 1 base and J by 9 bases, with 7 bases between the two germline ends. The CDR3 loop spans 12 amino acids. Germline V lookup: CDR1 MDHEN, CDR2 SYDVKM. The CDR3 loop is CASSLSRGEQFF. The CDR3 DNA follows: TGTGCCAGCAGTTTATCCCGGGGTGAGCAGTTCTTC.

Many counts were recorded for this clonotype. The chain couples TRBV29-1 to TRBJ1-2, with 8 bases lining up with TRBD1. CDR3 length: 12 amino acids. Per germline, CDR1 SQVTM and CDR2 ANQGSEA. V was pared by 7 bases and J by 3 bases, with 4 bases of the junction left unmatched. CDR3 amino acids: CSAEDRDYGYTF. The CDR3 nucleotides read TGCAGCGCAGAGGACAGGGACTATGGCTACACCTTC. The full variable domain, completed using reference TRBV29-1 and TRBJ1-2, is SAVISQKPSRDICQRGTSLTIQCQVDSQVTMMFWYRQQPGQSLTLIATANQGSEATYESGFVIDKFPISRPNLTFSTLTVSNMSPEDSSIYLCSAEDRDYGYTFGSGTRLTVV.

This clonotype showed up just a few times. V and J are TRBV6-6 and TRBJ2-7, with D tentatively TRBD2 (6 bases). The germline CDR1 and CDR2 sequences are MNHNY and SVGAGI (reference sequence). The ends were cut back, 4 bases at V and 4 bases at J, with 14 bases in the middle. The CDR3 contains 14 residues. The DNA of the CDR3 is TGTGCCAGCAGTTGGGGGGTTGATCAGTACGAGCAGTACTTC. Translation: CASSWGVDQYEQYF.

This clonotype has just a few counts. As DNA, the CDR3 is TGTGCCAGCAGCTTATCAGGGGAGCAGTACTTC. Its protein product is CASSLSGEQYF. The chain joins TRBV7-9 to TRBJ2-7; the D gene is possibly TRBD1 (5 bases). CDR3 size: 11 residues. Germline V gene data show CDR1 as SEHNR and CDR2 as FQNEAQ (reference sequence). Trimming stripped 2 bases from V and 7 bases from J, with 6 bases between. Complete variable domain (other parts from reference TRBV7-9 and TRBJ2-7): DTGVSQNPRHKITKRGQNVTFRCDPISEHNRLYWYRQTLGQGPEFLTYFQNEAQLEKSRLLSDRFSAERPKGSFSTLEIQRTEQGDSAMYLCASSLSGEQYFGPGTRLTVT.

The V gene is TRBV20-1, the J gene TRBJ1-1, with TRBD1 as a possible D gene (6 bases). The germline V and J ends were trimmed by 3 bases and 11 bases, with 13 bases remaining between them. CDR3 size: 11 residues. Germline V gives CDR1 DFQATT, CDR2 SNEGSKA (reference sequence). CDR3: CSASAGAGAFF. CDR3 nucleotide sequence: TGCAGTGCTAGCGCGGGGGCTGGGGCTTTCTTT.

The DNA of the CDR3 is TGCGCCAGCAGCGCTTCTAGCGGGGGCACCAGGGAGAATGAGCAGTTCTTC. Translating gives CASSASSGGTRENEQFF. The chain joins TRBV5-1 to TRBJ2-1; 10 nucleotides agree with TRBD2. Germline V gene sequence: CDR1 SGHRS, CDR2 YFSETQ. The CDR3 sequence is 17 residues long. The trim removed 4 bases at V and 7 bases at J, leaving 14 bases unmatched.

This clonotype was seen a handful of times. This chain joins TRBV7-6 and TRBJ2-7; 7 positions match TRBD2. V shed 1 base, J shed 0 bases, and the junction held 9 bases outside the gene matches. Germline assignment: CDR1 SGHVS and CDR2 FNYEAQ. CDR3 length equals 17 residues. This chain's CDR3 is CASSLVPQRGRSYEQYF. CDR3 coding DNA: TGTGCCAGCAGCTTAGTACCCCAGCGGGGCCGCTCCTACGAGCAGTACTTC.

CDR3 loop: CSAREGGGSYNEQFF. DNA for the CDR3: TGCAGTGCTAGAGAAGGCGGGGGGTCTTACAATGAGCAGTTCTTC. The rearrangement links TRBV20-1 to TRBJ2-1; 8 bases align to TRBD2. The germline V gene encodes CDR1 DFQATT and CDR2 SNEGSKA (reference sequence). After removal of 0 bases from V and 4 bases from J, the junction contained 5 bases not matched to a gene. The CDR3 has 15 amino acids.

V usage is TRBV9 and J usage is TRBJ2-7; the D gene could be TRBD1 or TRBD2 (5 bases each). CDR1 and CDR2 from the germline V gene are SGDLS and YYNGEE. Deletions cut 0 bases from V and 3 bases from J, with 16 bases between. The CDR3 covers 16 residues. CDR3 in DNA: TGTGCCAGCAGCGTAGGGTCCGGGACCCTCGACTACGAGCAGTACTTC. Translated: CASSVGSGTLDYEQYF.

The V call is TRBV7-9, the J call TRBJ2-1, with 10 bases identical to TRBD1. The ends lost 4 bases at V and 6 bases at J; junction bases unmatched: 6. The CDR3 is 15 residues long. CDR1 and CDR2 (germline): SEHNR, FQNEAQ (reference sequence). CDR3 sequence reads: CASSSTWTGGNEQFF. For the CDR3, the DNA is TGTGCCAGCAGCTCTACTTGGACAGGGGGCAATGAGCAGTTCTTC. The full variable domain, its missing parts supplied by reference TRBV7-9 and TRBJ2-1, is DTGVSQNPRHKITKRGQNVTFRCDPISEHNRLYWYRQTLGQGPEFLTYFQNEAQLEKSRLLSDRFSAERPKGSFSTLEIQRTEQGDSAMYLCASSSTWTGGNEQFFGPGTRLTVL.